The 31 T cell receptor beta chains reported below all come from one sample, sequenced in a study of blood T cell repertoires in COVID-19. Clones were read by immunoSEQ multiplex PCR, and TCRdb kept only the in-frame ones, dropping some. The profile covers roughly 200,000 clones, with more than 75% appearing a single time and roughly 8.2% taken by the ten largest. Sequenced material: peripheral blood. The receptor set was obtained from an elderly woman with COVID-19, enrolled during active disease.

V gene TRBV7-9 combines with J gene TRBJ2-7, with TRBD2 as a possible D gene (6 bases). V lost 0 bases and J lost 7, with 10 bases in between. The CDR3 is 13 amino acids. The germline V gene has CDR1 SEHNR and CDR2 FQNEAQ (reference sequence). Here the CDR3 DNA reads TGTGCCAGCAGCTTAGCGCGTGGGGGGGAGCAGTACTTC. This sequence encodes CASSLARGGEQYF.

J is TRBJ1-1 and V is TRBV2; D might be TRBD1 (5 bases). In germline, CDR1 is SNHLY, CDR2 FYNNEI. The CDR3 runs 12 residues. Trimming pared 4 bases from V and 9 bases from J, leaving 12 bases between. The CDR3: CASSGQGGKAFF. The CDR3 region has the DNA TGTGCCAGCAGTGGGCAGGGTGGGAAAGCTTTCTTT. The variable domain in full, completed from reference TRBV2 and TRBJ1-1, reads EPEVTQTPSHQVTQMGQEVILRCVPISNHLYFYWYRQILGQKVEFLVSFYNNEISEKSEIFDDQFSVERPDGSNFTLKIRSTKLEDSAMYFCASSGQGGKAFFGQGTRLTVV.

V usage is TRBV2 and J usage is TRBJ1-2, with D possibly TRBD1 on 5 matching bases. The CDR3 runs to 14 residues. V lost 0 bases to trimming and J lost 4 bases, with 9 bases between them. Germline CDR1 SNHLY, CDR2 FYNNEI. CDR3: CASSEAQGLYGYTF. The CDR3 DNA reads as TGTGCCAGCAGTGAAGCGCAGGGACTCTATGGCTACACCTTC. The entire variable domain, with the rest obtained from reference TRBV2 and TRBJ1-2, is as follows: EPEVTQTPSHQVTQMGQEVILRCVPISNHLYFYWYRQILGQKVEFLVSFYNNEISEKSEIFDDQFSVERPDGSNFTLKIRSTKLEDSAMYFCASSEAQGLYGYTFGSGTRLTVV.

The CDR3 loop is CASSQDVRDYEQYF. CDR3 bases: TGTGCCAGCAGCCAAGATGTCAGGGACTACGAGCAGTACTTC. The chain joins TRBV4-2 to TRBJ2-7; D is possibly TRBD1 (5 bases). The germline V and J ends were trimmed by 0 bases and 3 bases, with 9 bases remaining between them. The CDR3 is made up of 14 amino acids. The germline V gene encodes CDR1 LGHNA and CDR2 YNFKEQ.

This sequence joins TRBV30 and TRBJ2-4; D possibly corresponds to TRBD2 (5 bases). Trimming left V 1 base short and J 0 bases short, with 10 bases between. The CDR3 extends over 15 amino acids. The germline V gene has CDR1 GTSNPN and CDR2 SVGIG (reference sequence). Here the CDR3 DNA reads TGTGCCTGGAGTGGGGGAGATCTAGCCAAAAACATTCAGTACTTC. Translated, it gives CAWSGGDLAKNIQYF. Combining the CDR3 with reference TRBV30 and TRBJ2-4 gives the whole variable domain SQTIHQWPATLVQPVGSPLSLECTVEGTSNPNLYWYRQAAGRGLQLLFYSVGIGQISSEVPQNLSASRPQDRQFILSSKKLLLSDSGFYLCAWSGGDLAKNIQYFGAGTRLSVL.

V gene TRBV2 combines with J gene TRBJ1-4; 8 nucleotides align to TRBD1. The CDR3 runs to 15 residues. Germline lookup yields CDR1 SNHLY and CDR2 FYNNEI. J gave up 8 bases and V 5 bases, and 10 bases lay outside the gene matches. CDR3 residues: CASSRQGIHGEKLFF. For the CDR3, the DNA is TGTGCCAGCAGTAGACAGGGGATACATGGCGAAAAACTGTTTTTT.

V and J are TRBV27 and TRBJ2-1; 7 bases agree with TRBD1. The CDR3 is made up of 16 amino acids. V gave up 3 bases and J gave up 6 bases; unmatched junction bases: 11. Germline CDR1 and CDR2: MNHEY and SMNVEV (reference sequence). The DNA for the CDR3 is TGTGCCAGCAGTTTCGTTCAGGGGGTATTTTTCAATGAGCAGTTCTTC. Protein product: CASSFVQGVFFNEQFF.

This clone was detected many times. The rearrangement links TRBV2 to TRBJ2-7; TRBD2 agrees at 8 bases. There are 15 residues in the CDR3. J gave up 2 bases and V 2 bases, and 5 bases lay outside the gene matches. Germline CDR1 and CDR2: SNHLY and FYNNEI. The DNA of the CDR3 is TGTGCCAGCAGTGAATCCGGGAGGGAACCCTACGAGCAGTACTTC. Protein product: CASSESGREPYEQYF.

This clone was detected only once. The rearrangement links TRBV5-1 to TRBJ2-5; tentative D call: TRBD1 (6 bases). The germline V gene encodes CDR1 SGHRS and CDR2 YFSETQ. The CDR3 has 14 amino acids. V was pared by 2 bases and J by 5 bases, with 13 bases between. The CDR3 spells CASSFTGFGETQYF. CDR3 bases: TGCGCCAGCAGCTTCACAGGGTTCGGGGAGACCCAGTACTTC.

The CDR3 nucleotides are TGTGCCAGCAGCTCCCCCGGGGTTCCCTACGAGCAGTACTTC. Protein product: CASSSPGVPYEQYF. V is TRBV7-9 and J is TRBJ2-7; a possible D gene is TRBD2 (5 bases). Germline V lookup: CDR1 SEHNR, CDR2 FQNEAQ (reference sequence). This CDR3 is built from 14 residues. Trimming cost V 4 bases and J 2 bases, with 12 bases left between them.

The V gene is TRBV28, the J gene TRBJ1-6; D remains unclear. V was cut by 4 bases and J by 8 bases, with 6 bases left in between. Germline V gene data show CDR1 as MDHEN and CDR2 as SYDVKM. The CDR3 totals 12 residues. For the CDR3, the DNA is TGTGCCAGCAGTTCCATCCATTCACCCCTCCACTTT. This codes for CASSSIHSPLHF.

This clone showed up just a few times. The chain's CDR3 is CASSPGQGLKGQYF. The CDR3 DNA reads TGTGCCAGCAGTCCGGGACAGGGATTGAAGGGCCAGTACTTC. The chain employs TRBV28 and TRBJ2-5, with TRBD1 matching over 9 bases. This CDR3 spans 14 amino acids. Germline CDR1 is MDHEN and CDR2 is SYDVKM. Trimming at V came to 5 bases and at J to 10 bases, leaving 11 bases not matched to a gene.

CDR3 loop: CASSLTENTEAFF. The CDR3 nucleotides read TGTGCCAGCAGTTTGACAGAGAACACTGAAGCTTTCTTT. The rearrangement uses TRBV6-6 and TRBJ1-1; a weak D match, TRBD1 (5 bases). The V end was cut by 4 bases, the J end by 1 base, with 7 bases between. The germline V gene has CDR1 MNHNY and CDR2 SVGAGI (reference sequence). The length of the CDR3 is 13 residues.

This rearrangement joins TRBV6-5 to TRBJ1-3; D remains ambiguous. The V and J ends lost 7 bases and 0 bases respectively, with 10 bases between them. CDR1 and CDR2 (germline): MNHEY, SVGAGI. The CDR3 loop spans 14 amino acids. The CDR3 bases are TGTGCCAGCACCAGTTGGAGCTCTGGAAACACCATATATTTT. Encoded protein: CASTSWSSGNTIYF.

This clone was counted once. The chain carries TRBV10-1 and TRBJ2-3; 8 bases agree with TRBD2. J was trimmed by 2 bases and V by 2 bases; bases with no gene match: 6. This CDR3 has 16 residues. CDR1 WNHNN and CDR2 SYGVQD come from the germline V gene (reference sequence). CDR3 bases: TGCGCCAGCAGTGAGGGTTTTAGCGGGGTCACAGATACGCAGTATTTT. Its translation: CASSEGFSGVTDTQYF.

The V call is TRBV11-3, the J call TRBJ2-6, with TRBD1 as a possible D gene (6 bases). Deletions cut 5 bases from V and 0 bases from J, with 11 bases between. CDR3 length equals 16 residues. Germline loops: CDR1 SGHNT, CDR2 YENEEA. CDR3 amino acids: CASSRLDSSGANVLTF. CDR3 bases: TGTGCCAGCAGCCGATTGGACAGCTCTGGGGCCAACGTCCTGACTTTC.

This clone was picked up a small number of times. The V and J genes are TRBV6-6 and TRBJ1-4, with a possible D match to TRBD1 (6 bases). V lost 7 bases, J lost 10 bases, and 16 bases lay in between. Germline V gene sequence: CDR1 MNHNY, CDR2 SVGAGI (reference sequence). The CDR3 is 13 amino acids. CDR3 region: CASKGQQAGKLFF. CDR3 DNA sequence: TGTGCCAGCAAAGGACAGCAAGCTGGAAAACTGTTTTTT.

The genes are TRBV2 and TRBJ2-5, with 7 bases fitting TRBD2. The CDR3 has 16 amino acids. J gave up 5 bases and V 6 bases, and 15 bases lay outside the gene matches. The V gene's germline CDR1 is SNHLY and CDR2 FYNNEI. This CDR3 is CASSRGSLPGRETQYF. The CDR3 DNA reads TGTGCCAGCAGCCGCGGGAGCCTCCCGGGGAGGGAGACCCAGTACTTC. Based on the CDR3 plus reference TRBV2 and TRBJ2-5, the full variable domain is EPEVTQTPSHQVTQMGQEVILRCVPISNHLYFYWYRQILGQKVEFLVSFYNNEISEKSEIFDDQFSVERPDGSNFTLKIRSTKLEDSAMYFCASSRGSLPGRETQYFGPGTRLLVL.

Notes on this clone: One end of the junction fails to match germline, which may point to a read error. The chain has TRBV7-7 and TRBJ2-3; D perhaps matches TRBD2 (5 bases). The germline CDR1 and CDR2 sequences are SSHAT and FNYEAQ (reference sequence). The CDR3 has 15 residues. The CDR3: CASSLSLARTDTQYF. As DNA, the CDR3 is TGTGCTAGCAGCTTAAGCCTAGCTCGCACAGATACGCAGTATTTT.

This chain connects TRBV19 to TRBJ1-5, with TRBD1 matching over 12 bases. The CDR3 totals 18 residues. V gave up 4 bases and J gave up 2 bases; unmatched junction bases: 9. The germline gives CDR1 LNHDA, CDR2 SQIVND (reference sequence). The CDR3 DNA reads TGTGCCAGTAGTAGGGGACAGGGGGCGCCGGGGGGCAATCAGCCCCAGCATTTT. The encoded protein is CASSRGQGAPGGNQPQHF.

The chain couples TRBV5-1 to TRBJ2-4, with 10 nucleotides matching TRBD1. Germline loops: CDR1 SGHRS, CDR2 YFSETQ. This CDR3 has 18 residues. J lost 3 bases, V lost 5 bases, and 14 bases had no gene match. CDR3 nucleotides: TGCGCCAGCAGTTCCGCCGGGACAGGGGTATTTGGCAAAAACATTCAGTACTTC. This gives the protein CASSSAGTGVFGKNIQYF.

Note on this clone: Germline is not matched at one junction end, which may reflect a read error. The rearrangement links TRBV7-7 to TRBJ2-6; D ambiguous. Looked up from germline, CDR1 is SSHAT and CDR2 is FNYEAQ (reference sequence). CDR3 length: 13 amino acids. CDR3 in amino acids: CASSLYGANVLTF. CDR3 DNA sequence: TGTGCTAGCAGCTTATATGGGGCCAACGTCCTGACTTTC.

This chain joins TRBV7-2 and TRBJ2-7; D might be TRBD2 (7 bases). Germline V gene data show CDR1 as SGHTA and CDR2 as FQGNSA. The CDR3 extends over 15 amino acids. Trimming took 6 bases from V and 0 from J, leaving 15 bases between them. The CDR3 DNA sequence: TGTGCCAGCAGTAGGGGGGGACCCAGCTCCTACGAGCAGTACTTC. Translating gives CASSRGGPSSYEQYF.

The J gene is TRBJ1-2, the V gene TRBV7-2; 8 nucleotides match TRBD1. With V trimmed by 5 bases and J by 1 base, 6 bases remained unmatched. The CDR3 extends over 15 amino acids. Germline V lookup: CDR1 SGHTA, CDR2 FQGNSA. CDR3 residues: CASSRTGGSNYGYTF. The CDR3 DNA sequence: TGTGCCAGCAGCCGTACAGGGGGAAGTAACTATGGCTACACCTTC. Combining the CDR3 with reference TRBV7-2 and TRBJ1-2 gives the whole variable domain GAGVSQSPSNKVTEKGKDVELRCDPISGHTALYWYRQSLGQGLEFLIYFQGNSAPDKSGLPSDRFSAERTGGSVSTLTIQRTQQEDSAVYLCASSRTGGSNYGYTFGSGTRLTVV.

This clone was seen a handful of times. The gene calls are TRBV2 and TRBJ2-1; 8 nucleotides align to TRBD1. The CDR3 covers 13 residues. Germline V gene sequence: CDR1 SNHLY, CDR2 FYNNEI. The trim removed 4 bases at V and 14 bases at J, leaving 10 bases unmatched. CDR3 nucleotide sequence: TGTGCCAGCAGTGTAATCGGGCAGGGGGCGGAGTTCTTC. It specifies CASSVIGQGAEFF.

V and J are TRBV7-3 and TRBJ2-1, with D perhaps matching TRBD2 (7 bases). The CDR3 sequence is 17 residues long. Germline assignment: CDR1 SGHTA and CDR2 FQGTGA. V was clipped by 6 bases and J by 5 bases, with 23 bases between them. The CDR3 reads CASSPRRGALRDNEQFF. CDR3 DNA: TGTGCCAGCAGTCCGCGACGGGGGGCCCTAAGAGACAATGAGCAGTTCTTC.

The gene calls are TRBV6-2 or TRBV6-3 and TRBJ1-5, with a weak D call TRBD1 (6 bases). The V gene's germline CDR1 is MNHEY and CDR2 SVGEGT. The CDR3 spans 15 residues. Trimming pared 5 bases from V and 0 bases from J, leaving 11 bases between. CDR3: CASSPDRNSNQPQHF. Here the CDR3 DNA reads TGTGCCAGCAGTCCCGACAGGAATAGCAATCAGCCCCAGCATTTT.

V and J are TRBV4-2 and TRBJ2-2; D ambiguous. The germline CDR1 and CDR2 sequences are LGHNA and YNFKEQ. Trimming left V 3 bases short and J 1 base short, with 6 bases between. The CDR3 covers 14 residues. The CDR3 loop is CASSHNKNTGELFF. CDR3 DNA sequence: TGTGCCAGCAGCCACAACAAGAACACCGGGGAGCTGTTTTTT.

For this clone: Since no conserved phenylalanine or tryptophan closes the CDR3, a read error is the likely cause. The limits of the CDR3 on the DNA are not certain, so only TCRdb's listed CDR3 is given. V and J are TRBV21-1 and TRBJ2-7; the table names TRBD2, a call not compared with the DNA. TRBV21-1 is deemed a pseudogene. The CDR3 spans 12 residues, counting both ends. This CDR3 is CASSKALKAPGD.

The CDR3 DNA is TGTGCCAGCAGCCAAATGAGCGGCAACAATGAGCAGTTCTTC. The encoded protein is CASSQMSGNNEQFF. The V and J genes are TRBV3-1 (or the pseudogene TRBV3-2) and TRBJ2-1; D may be TRBD2 (5 bases). Germline CDR1 and CDR2: LGHDT and YNNKEL (reference sequence). This CDR3 region has 14 residues. V was trimmed by 2 bases and J by 5 bases, leaving 10 bases between them.

The chain recombines TRBV4-1 with TRBJ2-1, with a tentative D call TRBD1 (5 bases). This CDR3 contains 13 residues. Germline-derived CDR1 and CDR2 are MGHRA and YSYEKL. The V end lost 4 bases, the J end lost 8 bases, and 12 bases lay between the germline ends. CDR3 in amino acids: CASSPGLVDEQFF. The CDR3 DNA reads TGCGCCAGCAGCCCAGGGTTGGTAGATGAGCAGTTCTTC.